What follows describes a single T cell receptor (beta chain). The antigen is undetermined. These data belong to a study of CD8 T cells in ankylosing spondylitis. CDR3 length equals 17 residues. Germline CDR1 SGHRS, CDR2 YFSETQ. V lost 4 bases and J lost 1, with 21 bases in between. TCRdb re-derived calls from the 5' RACE reads in MiXCR, one entry per CDR3 protein. Among around 300,000 distinct CDR3 sequences listed, about 15% were seen once. The study's findings and limits: As for the disease-linked clones, they showed a CD8+ phenotype and occurred at relatively low frequencies in peripheral blood.

Sequencing was done on a sample of blood, either unsorted or a sorted T cell fraction (not recorded which). This sequence originates from a male donor with ankylosing spondylitis or in good health (not recorded which). V usage is TRBV5-1 and J usage is TRBJ2-7; D may match TRBD1 or TRBD2 (5 bases each). CDR3 loop: CASSQPSTGRSSYEQYF. CDR3 coding DNA: TGCGCCAGCAGCCAGCCTTCAACGGGACGCTCTTCCTACGAGCAGTACTTC. The full variable domain, with the rest looked up from reference TRBV5-1 and TRBJ2-7, is KAGVTQTPRYLIKTRGQQVTLSCSPISGHRSVSWYQQTPGQGLQFLFEYFSETQRNKGNFPGRFSGRQFSNSRSEMNVSTLELGDSALYLCASSQPSTGRSSYEQYFGPGTRLTVT.